This passage covers 16 T cell receptor beta chains from one sample sequenced in a study of OX40 agonist ivuxolimab in advanced cancers. Clones were sequenced by immunoSEQ multiplex PCR, and TCRdb holds only the in-frame ones, with some missing. The repertoire holds some 83,000 clones, 90% seen once, with 0.55% to 0.8% in the top ten. The material was CD4+ or CD8+ T cells sorted from blood, obtained in a trial of the OX40 agonist ivuxolimab. The receptors derive from an adult with an advanced solid tumor such as melanoma, head and neck, liver or kidney cancer.

J is TRBJ1-1 and V is TRBV19; TRBD1 might be the D (5 bases). This CDR3 contains 18 residues. CDR1 is LNHDA, CDR2 SQIVND, per germline (reference sequence). V was clipped by 6 bases and J by 1 base, with 24 bases between them. The chain's CDR3 is CASRIRPEPGRKNTEAFF. Written as DNA, the CDR3 is TGTGCCAGTAGGATAAGACCCGAGCCGGGACGGAAGAACACTGAAGCTTTCTTT.

The rearrangement links TRBV28 to TRBJ1-5, with D perhaps matching TRBD1 (6 bases). The CDR3 sequence is 19 residues long. Trimming left V 2 bases short and J 0 bases short, with 20 bases between. Germline-derived CDR1 and CDR2 are MDHEN and SYDVKM. The CDR3, as DNA: TGTGCCAGCAGTTTAAGAGTGGACAGTTCCTATTATAGCAATCAGCCCCAGCATTTT. It encodes CASSLRVDSSYYSNQPQHF.

The rearrangement uses TRBV28 and TRBJ2-3; D unclear. Germline values: CDR1 MDHEN, CDR2 SYDVKM. The CDR3 sequence is 12 residues long. V dropped 1 base and J dropped 4 bases, with 3 bases sitting between them. The CDR3 loop reads CASSLYPDTQYF. The CDR3 DNA reads as TGTGCCAGCAGTTTATATCCAGATACGCAGTATTTT.

The chain carries TRBV29-1 and TRBJ2-7, with D uncertain. CDR1 is SQVTM, CDR2 ANQGSEA, per germline. V was trimmed by 4 bases and J by 2 bases, leaving 6 bases between them. This CDR3 comprises 11 residues. The CDR3 region is CSVVGAYEQYF. CDR3 bases: TGCAGCGTTGTCGGAGCCTACGAGCAGTACTTC.

This rearrangement joins TRBV7-2 to TRBJ2-1; D is possibly TRBD1 (5 bases). CDR3 length: 17 amino acids. Germline lookup yields CDR1 SGHTA and CDR2 FQGNSA. V was cut by 2 bases and J by 12 bases, with 26 bases left in between. CDR3 loop: CASSLLTSPTRAPGQFF. In DNA form, the CDR3 reads TGTGCCAGCAGCTTACTCACCTCCCCTACCAGGGCCCCGGGGCAGTTCTTC.

The sample holds a few counts of this clone. The V gene is TRBV5-5, the J gene TRBJ1-2, with TRBD1 matching over 7 bases. Looked up from germline, CDR1 is SGHKS and CDR2 is YYEKEE (reference sequence). This CDR3 spans 14 amino acids. V shed 4 bases and J 3 bases; nucleotides not matched to a gene: 6. The CDR3: CASSLDRLYYGYTF. In DNA form, the CDR3 reads TGTGCCAGCAGCCTGGACAGGCTATACTATGGCTACACCTTC.

On this clone: Other DNA sequences within the sample encode an identical CDR3. The V and J genes are TRBV11-2 and TRBJ2-1; no clear D gene. CDR3 length: 12 amino acids. Trimming shortened V by 5 bases and J by 5 bases, and 7 bases separated the two germline ends. Germline V gene lookup returns CDR1 SGHAT and CDR2 FQNNGV. The CDR3 DNA reads as TGTGCCAGCAGCCTTTTGAACAATGAGCAGTTCTTC. Residues: CASSLLNNEQFF.

The chain employs TRBV28 and TRBJ2-7; 10 bases agree with TRBD1. The CDR3 is 15 residues long. Germline CDR1 and CDR2: MDHEN and SYDVKM. V was clipped by 2 bases and J by 4 bases; unmatched bases: 5. CDR3: CASSLSGTGEYEQYF. DNA of the CDR3: TGTGCCAGCAGTTTAAGCGGGACAGGGGAGTACGAGCAGTACTTC.

J is TRBJ1-1 and V is TRBV11-2; a possible D gene is TRBD1 (6 bases). Germline CDR1 SGHAT, CDR2 FQNNGV. The V and J ends lost 5 bases and 10 bases respectively, with 17 bases between them. The CDR3 sequence is 13 residues long. CDR3 protein: CASSGQGISAAFF. CDR3 DNA sequence: TGTGCCAGCAGCGGGCAGGGGATCTCTGCAGCTTTCTTT.

The chain employs TRBV7-3 and TRBJ2-3; possible D gene TRBD2, 5 bases. Per the germline V gene, CDR1 is SGHTA and CDR2 is FQGTGA. The length of the CDR3 is 15 residues. The V end was cut by 1 base, the J end by 0 bases, with 8 bases between. As DNA, the CDR3 is TGTGCCAGCAGCTTAAGCGGGTGGAGCACAGATACGCAGTATTTT. It is translated as CASSLSGWSTDTQYF.

The chain is built from TRBV5-1 and TRBJ1-1; 12 bases align to TRBD1. The CDR3 runs to 16 residues. V gave up 1 base and J gave up 4 bases; unmatched junction bases: 5. Germline values: CDR1 SGHRS, CDR2 YFSETQ. CDR3 residues: CASSLRDRGPLTEAFF. CDR3 DNA: TGCGCCAGCAGCTTGAGGGACAGGGGGCCTCTCACTGAAGCTTTCTTT.

In its sample, this clone was seen once. The rearrangement uses TRBV6-9 and TRBJ2-3, with D possibly TRBD1 on 6 matching bases. Trimming cost V 6 bases and J 5 bases, with 12 bases left between them. CDR1 and CDR2 (germline): MNHGY, SVAAGI. The CDR3 runs 13 residues. In nucleotides, the CDR3 is TGTGCCAGCAGAACCTCAGGGGAAGATACGCAGTATTTT. Its translation: CASRTSGEDTQYF.

V and J are TRBV28 and TRBJ1-2; 9 nucleotides line up with TRBD1. The CDR3 spans 15 residues. J lost 5 bases, V lost 6 bases, and 10 bases had no gene match. Per the germline V gene, CDR1 is MDHEN and CDR2 is SYDVKM. CDR3 bases: TGTGCCAGCAGCGGACAGGGGAGGTCCGGGTATGGCTACACCTTC. Amino acid sequence: CASSGQGRSGYGYTF.

The gene calls are TRBV2 and TRBJ1-2, with D unresolved. This CDR3 region has 12 residues. Germline V gene data show CDR1 as SNHLY and CDR2 as FYNNEI. Trimming left V 5 bases short and J 2 bases short, with 6 bases between. This CDR3 reads CASSTSNYGYTF. CDR3 coding DNA: TGTGCCAGCAGTACCTCCAACTATGGCTACACCTTC.

Only one count was recorded for this clone. CDR3 region: CASSPPGRGHQETQYF. CDR3 sequence (DNA): TGTGCCAGTAGTCCGCCAGGTAGGGGACACCAAGAGACCCAGTACTTC. J is TRBJ2-5 and V is TRBV19, with D possibly being TRBD1 or TRBD2 (5 bases each). Looked up from germline, CDR1 is LNHDA and CDR2 is SQIVND (reference sequence). With 5 bases removed from V and 0 bases from J, the gap between germline ends came to 16 bases. The CDR3 runs to 16 residues.

V is TRBV4-1 and J is TRBJ1-3, with D unresolved. Between the trimmed V and J ends, which lost 2 bases and 0 bases, there was a span of 8 bases. Per germline, CDR1 MGHRA and CDR2 YSYEKL. CDR3 length equals 15 residues. CDR3 DNA: TGCGCCAGCAGCCAACGAGGGAACTCTGGAAACACCATATATTTT. Its translation: CASSQRGNSGNTIYF.